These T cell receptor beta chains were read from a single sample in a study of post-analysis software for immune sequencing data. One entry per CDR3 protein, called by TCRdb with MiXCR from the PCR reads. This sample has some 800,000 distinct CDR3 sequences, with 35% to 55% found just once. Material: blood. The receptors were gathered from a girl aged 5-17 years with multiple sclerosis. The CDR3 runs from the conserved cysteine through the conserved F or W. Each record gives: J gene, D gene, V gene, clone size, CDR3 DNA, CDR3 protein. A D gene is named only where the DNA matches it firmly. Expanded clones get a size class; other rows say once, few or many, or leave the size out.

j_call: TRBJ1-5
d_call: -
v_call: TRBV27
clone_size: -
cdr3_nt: TGTGCCAGCAGTTTGGACTATGAGGGGTTACGGCAGCCCCAGCATTTT
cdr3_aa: CASSLDYEGLRQPQHF

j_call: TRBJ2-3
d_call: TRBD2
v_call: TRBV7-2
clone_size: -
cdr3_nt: TGTGCCAGCAGCTTCCGTAGCGGGAGGGGTCCCACAGATACGCAGTATTTT
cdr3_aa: CASSFRSGRGPTDTQYF

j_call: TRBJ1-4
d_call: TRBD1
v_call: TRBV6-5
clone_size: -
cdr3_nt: TGTGCCAGCAGTTACGGGACAGGGGCTAATGAAAAACTGTTTTTT
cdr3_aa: CASSYGTGANEKLFF

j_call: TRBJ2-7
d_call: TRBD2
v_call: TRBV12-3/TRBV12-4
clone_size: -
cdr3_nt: TGTGCCACCCAGTTCCCCCCCTGGGGGGAGGGGTCCTACGAGCAGTACTTC
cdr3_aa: CATQFPPWGEGSYEQYF

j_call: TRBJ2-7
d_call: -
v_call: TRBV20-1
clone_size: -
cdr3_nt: TGCAGTGCTAGCGGGGGCAGATCAACCTACGAGCAGTACTTC
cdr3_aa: CSASGGRSTYEQYF

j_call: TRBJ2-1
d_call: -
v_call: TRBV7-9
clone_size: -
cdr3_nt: TGTGCCAGCAGCCTCCCTCCGGGACACGGCAATGAGCAGTTCTTC
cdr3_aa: CASSLPPGHGNEQFF

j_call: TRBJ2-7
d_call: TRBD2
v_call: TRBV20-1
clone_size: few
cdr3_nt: TGCAGTGCGGAAGGGACTAGCGATTACGAGCAGTACTTC
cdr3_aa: CSAEGTSDYEQYF

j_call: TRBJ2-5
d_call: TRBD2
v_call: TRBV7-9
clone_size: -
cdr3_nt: TGTGCCAGCAGCTTAGGGCTAGCGGGAGTGTTTTCCAATGAGCAGTACTTC
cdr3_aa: CASSLGLAGVFSNEQYF

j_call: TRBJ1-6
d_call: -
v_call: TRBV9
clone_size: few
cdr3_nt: TGTGCCAGCAGCGTAGAACCGGGGAGGACTTCACCCCTCCACTTT
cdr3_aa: CASSVEPGRTSPLHF

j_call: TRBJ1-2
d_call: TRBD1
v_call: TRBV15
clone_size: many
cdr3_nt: TGTGCCACCAGCAGGGACAGGGGCAACTATGGCTACACCTTC
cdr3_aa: CATSRDRGNYGYTF

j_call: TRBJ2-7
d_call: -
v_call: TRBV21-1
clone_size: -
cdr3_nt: TGTGCCAGCAGCAAAGGGGGGGAGAGGAACGAGCAGTACTTC
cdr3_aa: CASSKGGERNEQYF

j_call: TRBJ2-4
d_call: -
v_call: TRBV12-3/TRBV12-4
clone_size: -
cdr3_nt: TGTGCCAGCAGTTTCGAGGGGATTCGAGCCAAAAACATTCAGTACTTC
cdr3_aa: CASSFEGIRAKNIQYF

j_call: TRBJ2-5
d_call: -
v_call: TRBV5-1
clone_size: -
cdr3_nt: TGCGCCAGCAGCTTGGTCGGTTCAGCCCAAGAGACCCAGTACTTC
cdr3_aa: CASSLVGSAQETQYF

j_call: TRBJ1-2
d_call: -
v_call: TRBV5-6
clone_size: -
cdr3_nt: TGTGCCAGCAGCCCAATACCGGGGCCCTCTCTAGGCTATGGCTACACCTTC
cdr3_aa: CASSPIPGPSLGYGYTF

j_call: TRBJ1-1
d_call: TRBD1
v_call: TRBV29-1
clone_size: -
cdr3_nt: TGCAGCGTTGGGACAGGGGGCCAAGCTTTCTTT
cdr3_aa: CSVGTGGQAFF

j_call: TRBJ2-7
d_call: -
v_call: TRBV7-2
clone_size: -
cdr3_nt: TGTGCCAGCAGCTATGGACTAGGGGGCTCCTACGAGCAGTACTTC
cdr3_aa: CASSYGLGGSYEQYF

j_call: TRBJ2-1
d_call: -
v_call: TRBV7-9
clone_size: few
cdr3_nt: TGTGCCAGCACCCTGAAGGATGAGCAGTTCTTC
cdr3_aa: CASTLKDEQFF

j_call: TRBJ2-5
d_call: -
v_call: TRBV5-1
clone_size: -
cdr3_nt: TGCGCCAGCAGGGCCGGGTACCAAGAGACCCAGTACTTC
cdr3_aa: CASRAGYQETQYF

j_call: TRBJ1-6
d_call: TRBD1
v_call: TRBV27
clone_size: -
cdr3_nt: TGTGCCAGCAGTCGAGTAACAGGGGTGAATTCACCCCTCCACTTT
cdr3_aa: CASSRVTGVNSPLHF

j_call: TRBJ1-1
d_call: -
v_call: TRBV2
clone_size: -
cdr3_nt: TGTGCCAGCAGTGGCAGGAGGTTTGAAGCTTTCTTT
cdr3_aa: CASSGRRFEAFF

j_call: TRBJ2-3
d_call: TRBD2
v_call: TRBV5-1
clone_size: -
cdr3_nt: TGCGCCAGCAGCTTTAGCGGGAGGAACACAGATACGCAGTATTTT
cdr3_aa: CASSFSGRNTDTQYF

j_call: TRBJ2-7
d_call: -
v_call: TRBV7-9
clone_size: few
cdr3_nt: TGTGCCAGCAGCTTCAGCGCTGAGCAGTACTTC
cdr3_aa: CASSFSAEQYF

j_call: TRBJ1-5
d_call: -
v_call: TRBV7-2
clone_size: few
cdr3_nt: TGTGCCAGCAGCTTAGACGGAGGCGGCAATCAGCCCCAGCATTTT
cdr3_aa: CASSLDGGGNQPQHF

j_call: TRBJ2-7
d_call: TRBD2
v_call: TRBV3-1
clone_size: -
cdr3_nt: TGTGCCAGCAGCCAATCGGCGGGAGGAAGGCTCCTGGGCGAGCAGTACTTC
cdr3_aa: CASSQSAGGRLLGEQYF

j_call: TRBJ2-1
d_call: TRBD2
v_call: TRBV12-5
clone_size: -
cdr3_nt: TGTGCTAGTCATCCCAGCGGGAGAGGCGATGAGCAGTTCTTC
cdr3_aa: CASHPSGRGDEQFF

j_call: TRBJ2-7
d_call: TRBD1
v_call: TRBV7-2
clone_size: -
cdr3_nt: TGTGCCAGCAGCTTAGGGACAGGGGTAACCTACGAGCAGTACTTC
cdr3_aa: CASSLGTGVTYEQYF

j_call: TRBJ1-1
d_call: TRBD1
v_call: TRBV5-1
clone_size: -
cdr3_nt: TGCGCCAGCAGCCCGCGACAGGGGGCTGACACTGAAGCTTTCTTT
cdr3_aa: CASSPRQGADTEAFF

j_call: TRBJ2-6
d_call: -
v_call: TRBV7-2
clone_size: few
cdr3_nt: TGTGCCAGCAGCTTTGGGCCTGGGGCCAACGTCCTGACTTTC
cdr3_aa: CASSFGPGANVLTF

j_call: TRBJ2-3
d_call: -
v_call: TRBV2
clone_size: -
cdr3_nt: TGTGCCAGTTATGGGTCGGGACCAGATACGCAGTATTTT
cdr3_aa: CASYGSGPDTQYF

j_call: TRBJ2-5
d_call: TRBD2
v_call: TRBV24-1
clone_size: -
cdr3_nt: TGTGCCACCAGTGAGAGCGGGACCGAGGAGACCCAGTACTTC
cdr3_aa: CATSESGTEETQYF

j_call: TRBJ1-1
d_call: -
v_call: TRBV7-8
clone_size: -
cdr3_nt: TGTGCCAGCAGCTTAGTTCCGGGGAGGAACACTGAAGCTTTCTTT
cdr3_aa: CASSLVPGRNTEAFF